This TCR delta chain stems from a study of gamma-delta chains in newborns, infants, children. Study-wide background: Microbial exposure reportedly drives polyclonal innate γδ T cell expansion after birth.

Only a few counts were recorded for this clone. A clone one base away is much larger, so this may be a read error. TCRdb reran clone calling via CATT on the reads. The sample has roughly 7,400 delta-chain clones, 0.55% to 0.7% seen once. Trimming took off 5 bases at V and 7 bases at J, with 13 bases between the two ends. CDR1 is GEAIGNYY, CDR2 EKD, per germline. There are 12 residues in the CDR3. The receptor's source is a child who was a newborn, infant or young child, either healthy, febrile or measles-vaccinated (not recorded which). The chain is built from TRDV2 and TRDJ1, with D perhaps matching TRDD3 (6 bases). The sample comprised blood. In DNA, the CDR3 is TGTGCCTGTGTCTGGGGAGGGGCTAAACTCATCTTT. Translation: CACVWGGAKLIF.